One sample yielded the 13 T cell receptor delta chains listed below, sequenced in a study of Vδ1+ human thymocytes. What these receptors recognize is not known. Study-wide results and caveats: Thymic TRG and TRD repertoires appeared highly polyclonal.

Extracted RNA was reverse transcribed into cDNA. Pooled V-gene forward primers with one constant-region reverse primer generated the CDR3 amplicons by multiplex PCR. TCRdb repeated clone calling on the multiplex PCR reads with CATT. This repertoire shows more than 45,000 delta-chain clones, around 16% found once; its top ten account for about 0.4%. The sample comprised Vdelta1+ gamma-delta thymocytes from the thymus. Documented subset: FACS-sorted CD3+ TCRalphabeta- TCRVdelta1+ TCRVdelta2- thymocytes. The source of these receptors is a girl in the first two years of life who had congenital heart surgery.

This chain links TRDV1 with TRDJ1; 10 nucleotides agree with TRDD3. Losses at the gene ends were 4 bases for V and 11 bases for J; bases not matched to a gene: 19. Germline V gives CDR1 TSWWSYY, CDR2 QGS. The CDR3 runs 17 residues. CDR3 nucleotide sequence: TGTGCTCTTGGGGCGTCACCACAGACTGGGGGATGGGACGGCCTCATCTTT. This translates into CALGASPQTGGWDGLIF.

This clone was observed a handful of times. The chain links TRDV1 to TRDJ1; D remains unclear. The germline V gene encodes CDR1 TSWWSYY and CDR2 QGS. Trimming left V 0 bases short and J 0 bases short, with 20 bases between. CDR3 length: 19 amino acids. The chain's CDR3 is CALGELVSTLVSYTDKLIF. Here the CDR3 DNA reads TGTGCTCTTGGGGAACTAGTAAGTACTCTCGTCAGTTACACCGATAAACTCATCTTT.

V is TRDV1 and J is TRDJ1, with a weak D call TRDD2 (9 bases). This CDR3 has 20 residues. Germline V gene lookup returns CDR1 TSWWSYY and CDR2 QGS. V lost 0 bases and J lost 5, with 28 bases in between. DNA of the CDR3: TGTGCTCTTGGGGAACTTGGGTCCCCTTCCTACGCTTTGGGGGATGATAAACTCATCTTT. Its translation is CALGELGSPSYALGDDKLIF.

J is TRDJ1 and V is TRDV2, with 13 nucleotides matching TRDD3. The ends lost 6 bases at V and 4 bases at J; junction bases unmatched: 10. The germline CDR1 and CDR2 sequences are GEAIGNYY and EKD. The CDR3 covers 16 residues. The CDR3 nucleotides read TGTGCCTGTCGATCTATACTGGGGGATACGAGCGATAAACTCATCTTT. Amino acids: CACRSILGDTSDKLIF.

This chain uses TRDV1 with TRDJ1; D possibly corresponds to TRDD3 (6 bases). Between the trimmed V and J ends, which lost 5 bases and 0 bases, there was a span of 19 bases. The germline CDR1 and CDR2 sequences are TSWWSYY and QGS. The CDR3 totals 17 residues. CDR3 protein: CALGTYVGIHHTDKLIF. The CDR3 region has the DNA TGTGCTCTTGGGACCTACGTGGGGATTCATCACACCGATAAACTCATCTTT.

Remarks on this clone: The identical CDR3 is also encoded by other nucleotide sequences in the sample. The chain employs TRDV1 and TRDJ1; D call uncertain. The CDR3 length is 15 residues. Germline V gene lookup returns CDR1 TSWWSYY and CDR2 QGS. V shed 3 bases and J shed 0 bases, with 11 bases lying between them. Here the CDR3 reads CALGDPFPHTDKLIF. CDR3 nucleotides: TGTGCTCTTGGGGATCCCTTTCCCCACACCGATAAACTCATCTTT.

The chain employs TRDV1 and TRDJ1, with 11 bases fitting TRDD3. The CDR3 has 15 residues. Germline CDR1 reads TSWWSYY; CDR2 reads QGS. V was pared by 6 bases and J by 1 base, with 4 bases of the junction left unmatched. CDR3: CALGLGDTTTDKLIF. The CDR3, as DNA: TGTGCTCTTGGCCTGGGGGATACCACCACCGATAAACTCATCTTT.

The chain is built from TRDV1 and TRDJ1, with 9 bases matching TRDD3. This CDR3 is 21 amino acids long. CDR1 and CDR2 from the germline V gene are TSWWSYY and QGS. The V segment lost 1 base and the J segment 0 bases; nucleotides outside the gene matches: 18. CDR3 DNA: TGTGCTCTTGGGGAACGCCCCCTCTCTTCTGCTGGGGGATCCAACACCGATAAACTCATCTTT. Translating gives CALGERPLSSAGGSNTDKLIF.

As concerns this clone: The junction departs from the called germline gene at one end, perhaps through a read error. The chain combines TRDV1 with TRDJ1, with 11 positions matching TRDD3. The CDR3 is made up of 23 amino acids. Germline V gene lookup returns CDR1 TSWWSYY and CDR2 QGS. The CDR3 is CALGEHFLETAATGGYCTDKLTF. The CDR3 DNA is TGTGCTCTTGGGGAACATTTTCTAGAGACGGCGGCTACTGGGGGATATTGCACCGATAAACTCACCTTT.

This clone was counted a few times. The chain joins TRDV1 to TRDJ1, with 9 bases that match TRDD3. Per germline, CDR1 TSWWSYY and CDR2 QGS. The trim removed 1 base at V and 1 base at J, leaving 10 bases unmatched. This CDR3 region has 18 residues. The CDR3 sequence is CALGERLTGGYFTDKLIF. The CDR3 coding sequence is TGTGCTCTTGGGGAACGTTTAACCGGGGGATACTTCACCGATAAACTCATCTTT.

Relative to its sample, this clone is medium-sized. The identical CDR3 is also encoded by other nucleotide sequences in the sample. The rearrangement uses TRDV2 and TRDJ1; no firm D call. The CDR3 runs 14 residues. Trimming removed 0 bases at V and 5 bases at J, with 12 bases between. Germline CDR1 GEAIGNYY, CDR2 EKD. The chain's CDR3 is CACDTVRENDKLIF. The CDR3 DNA sequence: TGTGCCTGTGACACCGTCCGGGAGAATGATAAACTCATCTTT.

In its sample, this clone was seen a few times. The V and J genes are TRDV1 and TRDJ1; D may be TRDD2 or TRDD3 (7 bases each). V was pared by 0 bases and J by 10 bases, with 39 bases between. This CDR3 contains 22 residues. Looked up from germline, CDR1 is TSWWSYY and CDR2 is QGS. CDR3 sequence: CALGELPQFDDFLLEGIQGLIF. CDR3 coding DNA: TGTGCTCTTGGGGAACTACCCCAGTTTGATGATTTCCTACTAGAAGGGATACAAGGACTCATCTTT.

This clone was detected only a few times. The rearrangement uses TRDV1 and TRDJ1, with a possible D match to TRDD3 (6 bases). The CDR3 extends over 21 amino acids. Trimming pared 1 base from V and 2 bases from J, leaving 29 bases between. The germline V gene encodes CDR1 TSWWSYY and CDR2 QGS. The CDR3 nucleotides are TGTGCTCTTGGGGAACGTCGTCTCCCCGGGATAGGGGACGAACAAACCGATAAACTCATCTTT. Translation gives CALGERRLPGIGDEQTDKLIF.